A single sample gave rise to the 26 T cell receptor beta chains below, sequenced in a study of graft-versus-host responses after intestinal transplantation. For these receptors, no antigen is known. The method was immunoSEQ multiplex PCR; TCRdb's version includes in-frame clones alone and lacks a portion of them. The data contain over 55,000 clones, about 92% of them singletons. The material sequenced was unstimulated CD8+ T cells sorted from spleen or lymph node cells, taken before intestinal transplant. These receptors were collected from a human donor who received an intestinal transplant.

The genes are TRBV6-5 and TRBJ2-7, with D tentatively TRBD1 (6 bases). Trimming removed 5 bases from V and 6 bases from J, with 11 bases in between. Per germline, CDR1 MNHEY and CDR2 SVGAGI. The CDR3 extends over 12 amino acids. CDR3 bases: TGTGCCAGCAGTGGGGGACAAGCCGAGCAGTACTTC. Its translation: CASSGGQAEQYF.

This rearrangement joins TRBV5-4 to TRBJ2-2; possible D gene TRBD2, 7 bases. Germline lookup yields CDR1 SGHNT and CDR2 YYREEE (reference sequence). The CDR3 consists of 13 residues. Trimming cost V 7 bases and J 7 bases, with 14 bases left between them. The CDR3 DNA follows: TGTGCCAGCGGGGGGGCCGTTTTCGGGGAGCTGTTTTTT. Its protein is CASGGAVFGELFF.

The chain carries TRBV9 and TRBJ2-7, with D possibly matching TRBD1 (6 bases). Trimming cost V 3 bases and J 6 bases, with 13 bases left between them. The germline V gene has CDR1 SGDLS and CDR2 YYNGEE. The CDR3 consists of 13 residues. The chain's CDR3 is CASSASRGSEQYF. CDR3 DNA: TGTGCCAGCAGCGCGAGCAGGGGCTCCGAGCAGTACTTC.

This clone has more than one count but fewer than ten. The chain joins TRBV7-9 to TRBJ1-6; D not certain. There are 14 residues in the CDR3. Per the germline V gene, CDR1 is SEHNR and CDR2 is FQNEAQ (reference sequence). V lost 2 bases and J lost 8, with 10 bases in between. This chain's CDR3 is CASSLQLGDSPLHF. In DNA form, the CDR3 reads TGTGCCAGCAGCTTACAGCTCGGGGATTCACCCCTCCACTTT.

V and J are TRBV6-6 and TRBJ2-7; 8 positions match TRBD2. Germline assignment: CDR1 MNHNY and CDR2 SVGAGI (reference sequence). Trimming removed 2 bases from V and 7 bases from J; junction bases left unmatched: 7. This CDR3 has 14 residues. CDR3 sequence: CASSYAGLAGEQYF. In nucleotides, the CDR3 is TGTGCCAGCAGTTACGCCGGACTAGCTGGGGAGCAGTACTTC.

The V and J genes are TRBV4-2 and TRBJ2-3; TRBD2 matches 9 bases. This CDR3 has 14 amino acids. The J segment lost 4 bases and the V segment lost 7 bases, leaving 6 bases of the junction unmatched. Looked up from germline, CDR1 is LGHNA and CDR2 is YNFKEQ. The CDR3 sequence: CASTGGGAPDTQYF. DNA of the CDR3: TGTGCCAGCACGGGCGGGGGGGCCCCAGATACGCAGTATTTT.

The rearrangement links TRBV4-1 to TRBJ2-3; perhaps TRBD1 as D (6 bases). Germline V lookup: CDR1 MGHRA, CDR2 YSYEKL. The CDR3 runs 14 residues. The germline V and J ends were trimmed by 1 base and 1 base, with 6 bases remaining between them. This chain's CDR3 is CASSQGTGTDTQYF. The CDR3 DNA sequence: TGCGCCAGCAGCCAAGGGACAGGCACAGATACGCAGTATTTT.

This chain connects TRBV4-2 to TRBJ2-6; 7 bases line up with TRBD2. Trimming at V came to 2 bases and at J to 0 bases, leaving 4 bases not matched to a gene. The germline V gene has CDR1 LGHNA and CDR2 YNFKEQ. The CDR3 has 17 residues. The CDR3 protein is CASSQSLADSGANVLTF. The CDR3 DNA reads TGTGCCAGCAGCCAATCGCTAGCGGACTCTGGGGCCAACGTCCTGACTTTC.

This rearrangement joins TRBV12-5 to TRBJ2-3; D unresolved. The length of the CDR3 is 13 residues. The germline V and J ends were trimmed by 2 bases and 3 bases, with 6 bases remaining between them. The V gene's germline CDR1 is LGHNT and CDR2 FRNRAP. CDR3 loop: CASGLITTDTQYF. CDR3 in DNA: TGTGCTAGTGGTTTGATTACTACAGATACGCAGTATTTT.

The V and J genes are TRBV9 and TRBJ2-1, with 7 nucleotides matching TRBD1. The J segment lost 4 bases and the V segment lost 0 bases, leaving 4 bases of the junction unmatched. This CDR3 contains 15 residues. Germline loops: CDR1 SGDLS, CDR2 YYNGEE. The CDR3: CASSVEGGQYNEQFF. The CDR3 DNA reads TGTGCCAGCAGCGTAGAAGGGGGCCAATACAATGAGCAGTTCTTC. The full variable domain, in which reference TRBV9 and TRBJ2-1 provide the parts outside the CDR3, is DSGVTQTPKHLITATGQRVTLRCSPRSGDLSVYWYQQSLDQGLQFLIQYYNGEERAKGNILERFSAQQFPDLHSELNLSSLELGDSALYFCASSVEGGQYNEQFFGPGTRLTVL.

This rearrangement joins TRBV16 to TRBJ1-2; D possibly corresponds to TRBD1 (5 bases). The V gene lost 2 bases and the J gene lost 6 bases, with 19 bases spanning the gap. This CDR3 has 16 amino acids. Looked up from germline, CDR1 is KGHSY and CDR2 is FQNENV. The CDR3 nucleotides read TGTGCCAGCAGCCAAGTCGTGGCGGGGGAAGGAGATGGCTACACCTTC. It yields the protein CASSQVVAGEGDGYTF. The complete variable domain, with remaining parts taken from reference TRBV16 and TRBJ1-2, reads GEEVAQTPKHLVRGEGQKAKLYCAPIKGHSYVFWYQQVLKNEFKFLISFQNENVFDETGMPKERFSAKCLPNSPCSLEIQATKLEDSAVYFCASSQVVAGEGDGYTFGSGTRLTVV.

The chain recombines TRBV13 with TRBJ2-3; D remains unclear. The V end lost 0 bases, the J end lost 4 bases, and 8 bases lay between the germline ends. CDR1 and CDR2 (germline): PRHDT, FYEKMQ (reference sequence). The length of the CDR3 is 14 residues. For the CDR3, the DNA is TGTGCCAGCAGCTTAGGGGGCAGCCCAGATACGCAGTATTTT. This translates into CASSLGGSPDTQYF.

This clone showed up just a few times. The chain has TRBV2 and TRBJ1-1; D remains ambiguous. The germline V gene has CDR1 SNHLY and CDR2 FYNNEI. Trimming pared 7 bases from V and 1 base from J, leaving 7 bases between. The length of the CDR3 is 12 residues. The CDR3 sequence is CASIQSNTEAFF. CDR3 DNA sequence: TGTGCCAGCATCCAATCGAACACTGAAGCTTTCTTT.

This clone was seen a handful of times. This chain joins TRBV5-6 and TRBJ1-1; D not certain. CDR3 length equals 14 residues. Per the germline V gene, CDR1 is SGHDT and CDR2 is YYEEEE. With 3 bases removed from V and 1 base from J, the gap between germline ends came to 10 bases. The chain's CDR3 is CASSWEPGNTEAFF. The CDR3 nucleotides read TGTGCCAGCAGCTGGGAGCCGGGGAACACTGAAGCTTTCTTT. Full variable domain (remainder filled in from reference TRBV5-6 and TRBJ1-1): DAGVTQSPTHLIKTRGQQVTLRCSPKSGHDTVSWYQQALGQGPQFIFQYYEEEERQRGNFPDRFSGHQFPNYSSELNVNALLLGDSALYLCASSWEPGNTEAFFGQGTRLTVV.

V and J are TRBV6-5 and TRBJ1-2, with D possibly matching TRBD1 (6 bases). The CDR3 covers 12 residues. Per the germline V gene, CDR1 is MNHEY and CDR2 is SVGAGI. Trimming cost V 6 bases and J 8 bases, with 13 bases left between them. CDR3 nucleotides: TGTGCCAGCAGCCCACCAGGGGAAGGCTACACCTTC. Its protein is CASSPPGEGYTF.

V usage is TRBV6-1 and J usage is TRBJ1-6, with D hard to call. Trimming took off 4 bases at V and 4 bases at J, with 8 bases between the two ends. The CDR3 length is 14 residues. Germline V gene lookup returns CDR1 MNHNS and CDR2 SASEGT. The CDR3 sequence is CASSAGGYNSPLHF. CDR3 DNA: TGTGCCAGCAGTGCCGGAGGTTATAATTCACCCCTCCACTTT.

The chain couples TRBV5-6 to TRBJ2-3; the match to TRBD2 covers 9 bases. Per germline, CDR1 SGHDT and CDR2 YYEEEE. The CDR3 extends over 16 amino acids. The V gene end was trimmed by 2 bases and the J gene end by 2 bases; junction bases not matched to a gene: 6. The CDR3 spells CASSLGSGGSTDTQYF. The CDR3 DNA sequence: TGTGCCAGCAGCTTAGGTAGCGGGGGATCCACAGATACGCAGTATTTT.

This rearrangement joins TRBV27 to TRBJ2-7; a weak D match, TRBD1 (6 bases). The V gene's germline CDR1 is MNHEY and CDR2 SMNVEV (reference sequence). This CDR3 is 13 amino acids long. V lost 5 bases to trimming and J lost 4 bases, with 12 bases between them. In DNA form, the CDR3 reads TGTGCCAGCAGTCCGGGGACAAATTACGAGCAGTACTTC. Protein product: CASSPGTNYEQYF.

V usage is TRBV4-1 and J usage is TRBJ2-7; possibly TRBD2 for D (6 bases). The CDR3 consists of 15 residues. Trimming left V 2 bases short and J 6 bases short, with 17 bases between. Germline assignment: CDR1 MGHRA and CDR2 YSYEKL. CDR3 amino acids: CASSQRGTLGSEQYF. In DNA form, the CDR3 reads TGCGCCAGCAGCCAACGGGGCACCCTCGGGAGCGAGCAGTACTTC.

This clone was picked up one time. This rearrangement joins TRBV19 to TRBJ1-4, with 9 positions matching TRBD1. Germline assignment: CDR1 LNHDA and CDR2 SQIVND (reference sequence). CDR3 length: 15 residues. The trim removed 4 bases at V and 7 bases at J, leaving 7 bases unmatched. This CDR3 is CASSTLGQGSEKLFF. The CDR3 nucleotides are TGTGCCAGTAGTACCTTGGGACAGGGCAGTGAAAAACTGTTTTTT.

The chain joins TRBV7-8 to TRBJ1-2; D uncertain. The V end was cut by 5 bases, the J end by 2 bases, with 15 bases between. This CDR3 region has 15 residues. CDR1 and CDR2 (germline): SGHVS, FQNEAQ. The CDR3 sequence is CASSTTTDGNYGYTF. The CDR3 coding sequence is TGTGCCAGCAGCACAACCACCGACGGGAACTATGGCTACACCTTC.

The rearrangement uses TRBV7-9 and TRBJ2-2; D is perhaps TRBD2 (6 bases). The CDR3 spans 15 residues. V lost 1 base, J lost 0 bases, and 6 bases lay in between. CDR1 is SEHNR and CDR2 is FQNEAQ in the germline V gene (reference sequence). DNA of the CDR3: TGTGCCAGCAGCTTAGGGGGGGCGAACACCGGGGAGCTGTTTTTT. This encodes CASSLGGANTGELFF.

The chain is built from TRBV10-3 and TRBJ2-7, with TRBD1 as a possible D gene (7 bases). The CDR3 is made up of 13 amino acids. Germline V lookup: CDR1 ENHRY, CDR2 SYGVKD. V was trimmed by 10 bases and J by 1 base, leaving 14 bases between them. The CDR3 nucleotides are TGTGCCACCGGCGGGACAGAATCCTACGAGCAGTACTTC. Its protein product is CATGGTESYEQYF.

This clone was seen a few times. The chain uses TRBV6-5 and TRBJ2-7, with TRBD1 identical over 7 bases. The ends lost 5 bases at V and 0 bases at J; junction bases unmatched: 7. This CDR3 contains 15 residues. Germline CDR1 MNHEY, CDR2 SVGAGI. The CDR3 loop reads CASSGPGTDSYEQYF. The CDR3 DNA reads TGTGCCAGCAGTGGGCCCGGGACAGACTCCTACGAGCAGTACTTC.

The V gene is TRBV6-5, the J gene TRBJ1-2; 9 nucleotides align to TRBD1. The ends lost 3 bases at V and 8 bases at J; junction bases unmatched: 4. The CDR3 is 13 amino acids. The germline gives CDR1 MNHEY, CDR2 SVGAGI. The CDR3 bases are TGTGCCAGCAGTTATACAGGGGGCGGCGGCTACACCTTC. This encodes CASSYTGGGGYTF.

The rearrangement joins TRBV7-6 to TRBJ2-7, with 8 nucleotides matching TRBD1. Per the germline V gene, CDR1 is SGHVS and CDR2 is FNYEAQ. Germline trimming cut 6 bases from V and 0 bases from J; bases unmatched to any gene: 4. The CDR3 contains 14 residues. In DNA, the CDR3 is TGTGCCAGCAGTACCGGGACAGGCTCCTACGAGCAGTACTTC. It codes for CASSTGTGSYEQYF.